The 14 T cell receptor beta chains given below trace back to one sample, sequenced in a study of technical replicates of blood from a few donors. The protocol was immunoSEQ multiplex PCR, while the TCRdb copy is restricted to in-frame clones and leaves out a portion. Among roughly 52,000 clones listed, nearly 95% were seen once. The source material was PBMCs. The receptors stem from a human donor in good health. Some clones in this sample may be carry-over from other donors' samples.

The rearrangement links TRBV19 to TRBJ2-1, with 10 bases lining up with TRBD1. There are 13 residues in the CDR3. With 5 bases clipped from V and 8 bases from J, the junction kept 3 bases outside the gene matches. Germline lookup yields CDR1 LNHDA and CDR2 SQIVND (reference sequence). The DNA of the CDR3 is TGTGCCAGTAGTGGGACAGGGGCGGATGAGCAGTTCTTC. Protein: CASSGTGADEQFF.

This clone has just a few counts. This rearrangement joins TRBV7-6 to TRBJ2-5; 7 nucleotides agree with TRBD2. Germline values: CDR1 SGHVS, CDR2 FNYEAQ. The CDR3 sequence is 17 residues long. J lost 6 bases, V lost 5 bases, and 18 bases had no gene match. This CDR3 is CASSEERGRRGWKTQYF. For the CDR3, the DNA is TGTGCCAGCAGCGAAGAGCGGGGCCGGCGGGGGTGGAAGACCCAGTACTTC.

The chain is built from TRBV30 and TRBJ2-3; 7 bases align to TRBD2. The germline CDR1 and CDR2 sequences are GTSNPN and SVGIG (reference sequence). The CDR3 is 13 residues long. The V and J ends lost 4 bases and 3 bases, in that order; junction bases with no gene match: 4. CDR3 region: CAWTGGRTDTQYF. CDR3 bases: TGTGCCTGGACCGGGGGGAGAACAGATACGCAGTATTTT.

This clone was counted a few times. V and J are TRBV7-3 and TRBJ1-1; D might be TRBD1 (6 bases). Trimming took off 4 bases at V and 2 bases at J, with 11 bases between the two ends. Germline values: CDR1 SGHTA, CDR2 FQGTGA. The CDR3 runs to 14 residues. The CDR3 sequence is CASSSGTPNTEAFF. The CDR3 nucleotides are TGTGCCAGCAGCTCCGGGACACCCAACACTGAAGCTTTCTTT.

The chain links TRBV9 to TRBJ1-6; D may be TRBD1 (6 bases). Germline V CDR1 and CDR2: SGDLS, YYNGEE. CDR3 length: 14 amino acids. Trimming took off 4 bases at V and 9 bases at J, with 14 bases between the two ends. The CDR3 sequence: CASSTHREGSPLHF. The CDR3, as DNA: TGTGCCAGCAGCACCCACAGGGAGGGTTCACCCCTCCACTTT. Drawing the rest from reference TRBV9 and TRBJ1-6, the complete variable domain is DSGVTQTPKHLITATGQRVTLRCSPRSGDLSVYWYQQSLDQGLQFLIQYYNGEERAKGNILERFSAQQFPDLHSELNLSSLELGDSALYFCASSTHREGSPLHFGNGTRLTVT.

This rearrangement joins TRBV5-5 to TRBJ2-1; no clear D gene. V was trimmed by 0 bases and J by 9 bases, leaving 13 bases between them. This CDR3 contains 14 residues. Germline loops: CDR1 SGHKS, CDR2 YYEKEE (reference sequence). The DNA of the CDR3 is TGTGCCAGCAGCTTGGCCCCCGGCCGAGGTGAGCAGTTCTTC. Translated: CASSLAPGRGEQFF.

The sample holds one count of this clone. The chain links TRBV7-2 to TRBJ1-2, with 8 bases matching TRBD1. V lost 5 bases, J lost 6 bases, and 14 bases stayed unmatched. The CDR3 is made up of 16 amino acids. CDR1 and CDR2 (germline): SGHTA, FQGNSA. CDR3 amino acids: CASSPGPGGRSDGYTF. As DNA, the CDR3 is TGTGCCAGCAGCCCCGGACCAGGGGGCCGAAGCGATGGCTACACCTTC.

The chain links TRBV29-1 to TRBJ2-2; D unresolved. From germline, CDR1 is SQVTM and CDR2 ANQGSEA. V gave up 6 bases and J gave up 7 bases, with 9 bases separating them. The CDR3 totals 11 residues. CDR3 sequence reads: CSVYSLGELFF. CDR3 coding DNA: TGCAGCGTCTACTCTCTCGGGGAGCTGTTTTTT.

In its sample, this clone was seen a few times. The gene calls are TRBV5-8 and TRBJ1-1; 8 positions match TRBD1. V shed 4 bases and J 8 bases; nucleotides not matched to a gene: 7. This CDR3 contains 13 residues. Germline V CDR1 and CDR2: SGHTS, YDEGEE. The CDR3 nucleotides read TGTGCCAGCAGCATATACCGGGACAGGGAAGCTTTCTTT. Translation: CASSIYRDREAFF.

This clone appeared once. The rearrangement uses TRBV6-5 and TRBJ2-3; a possible D gene is TRBD2 (6 bases). The germline V gene encodes CDR1 MNHEY and CDR2 SVGAGI. The CDR3 totals 14 residues. V was shortened by 6 bases and J by 0 bases, with 10 bases between the two germline ends. CDR3 nucleotide sequence: TGTGCCAGCAGAGGGACTGCTAGCACAGATACGCAGTATTTT. Amino acid sequence: CASRGTASTDTQYF.

This clone has a handful of counts. This rearrangement joins TRBV21-1 to TRBJ1-1; the listed D gene, TRBD1, was not tested against the DNA. TRBV21-1 is a pseudogene segment. The CDR3 is made up of 14 amino acids. The CDR3 sequence is CAGRGQFMNTEAFF. Here the CDR3 DNA reads TGTGCCGGCCGGGGACAGTTCATGAACACTGAAGCTTTCTTT.

This clone was recorded a few times. The chain carries TRBV6-5 and TRBJ2-7; 8 nucleotides align to TRBD2. Trimming removed 2 bases from V and 1 base from J; junction bases left unmatched: 1. The germline V gene encodes CDR1 MNHEY and CDR2 SVGAGI. The CDR3 length is 14 residues. The CDR3 loop is CASSYQRGSYEQYF. Written as DNA, the CDR3 is TGTGCCAGCAGTTACCAGCGGGGGTCCTACGAGCAGTACTTC.

This sequence joins TRBV19 and TRBJ2-1; 11 positions match TRBD2. Trimming removed 5 bases from V and 10 bases from J; junction bases left unmatched: 13. Per germline, CDR1 LNHDA and CDR2 SQIVND (reference sequence). The CDR3 is 16 amino acids. The DNA for the CDR3 is TGTGCCAGTAGTCCGACCCTAGCGGGAGGATATGGCGAGCAGTTCTTC. Translation: CASSPTLAGGYGEQFF.

The CDR3 loop reads CASSKGLAGAGLNTGELFF. The CDR3 nucleotides are TGTGCCAGTAGTAAGGGACTAGCGGGAGCAGGGCTCAACACCGGGGAGCTGTTTTTT. V is TRBV19 and J is TRBJ2-2; 14 bases match TRBD2. V was clipped by 4 bases and J by 2 bases; unmatched bases: 9. CDR3 length equals 19 residues. CDR1 is LNHDA and CDR2 is SQIVND in the germline V gene (reference sequence).